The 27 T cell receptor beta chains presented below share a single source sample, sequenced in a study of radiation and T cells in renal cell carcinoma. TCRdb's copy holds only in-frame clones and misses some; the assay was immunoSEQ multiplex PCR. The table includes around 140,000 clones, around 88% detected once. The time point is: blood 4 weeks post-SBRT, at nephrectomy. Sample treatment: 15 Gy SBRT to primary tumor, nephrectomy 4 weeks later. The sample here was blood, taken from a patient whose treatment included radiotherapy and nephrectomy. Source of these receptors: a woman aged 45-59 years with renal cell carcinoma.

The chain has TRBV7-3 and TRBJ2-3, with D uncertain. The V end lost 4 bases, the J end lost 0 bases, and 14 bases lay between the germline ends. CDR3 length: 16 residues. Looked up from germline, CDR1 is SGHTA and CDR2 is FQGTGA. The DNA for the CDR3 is TGTGCCAGCAGCTCCCAGTGGTTGGGTAGCACAGATACGCAGTATTTT. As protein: CASSSQWLGSTDTQYF.

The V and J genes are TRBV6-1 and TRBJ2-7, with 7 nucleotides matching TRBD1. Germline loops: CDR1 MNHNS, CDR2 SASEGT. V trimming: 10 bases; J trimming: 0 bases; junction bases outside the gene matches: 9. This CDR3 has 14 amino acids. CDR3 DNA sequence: TGTGCCACAACAGGACAGGCCGACTCCTACGAGCAGTACTTC. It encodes CATTGQADSYEQYF.

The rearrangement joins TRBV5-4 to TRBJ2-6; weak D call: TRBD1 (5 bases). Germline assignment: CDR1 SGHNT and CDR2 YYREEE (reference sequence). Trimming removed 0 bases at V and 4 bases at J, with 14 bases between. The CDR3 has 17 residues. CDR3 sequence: CASSLGRERTGANVLTF. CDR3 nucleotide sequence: TGTGCCAGCAGCTTGGGCAGGGAACGGACAGGGGCCAACGTCCTGACTTTC.

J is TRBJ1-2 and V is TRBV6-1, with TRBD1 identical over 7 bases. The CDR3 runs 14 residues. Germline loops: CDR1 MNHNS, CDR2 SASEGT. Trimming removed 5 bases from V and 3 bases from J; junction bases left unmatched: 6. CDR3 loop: CASSTYDRDYGYTF. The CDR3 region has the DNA TGTGCCAGCAGTACATACGACAGGGACTATGGCTACACCTTC.

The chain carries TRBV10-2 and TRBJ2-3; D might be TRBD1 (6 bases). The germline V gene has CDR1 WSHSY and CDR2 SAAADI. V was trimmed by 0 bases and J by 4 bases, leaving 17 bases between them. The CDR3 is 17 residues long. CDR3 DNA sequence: TGCGCCAGCAGTGAGTCGGACAGTGGATGGGGTCCAGATACGCAGTATTTT. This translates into CASSESDSGWGPDTQYF.

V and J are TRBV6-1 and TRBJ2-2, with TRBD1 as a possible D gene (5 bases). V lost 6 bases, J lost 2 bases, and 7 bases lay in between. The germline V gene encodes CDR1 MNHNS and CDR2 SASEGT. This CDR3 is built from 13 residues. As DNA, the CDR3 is TGTGCCAGCAGGACAGCAAACACCGGGGAGCTGTTTTTT. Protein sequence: CASRTANTGELFF.

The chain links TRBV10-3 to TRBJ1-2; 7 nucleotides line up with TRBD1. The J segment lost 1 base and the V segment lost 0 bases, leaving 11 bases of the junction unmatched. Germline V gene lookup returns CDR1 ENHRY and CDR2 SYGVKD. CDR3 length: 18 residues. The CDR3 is CAISESTGKGTRNYGYTF. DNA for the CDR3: TGTGCCATCAGTGAGTCGACAGGGAAAGGTACTCGTAACTATGGCTACACCTTC.

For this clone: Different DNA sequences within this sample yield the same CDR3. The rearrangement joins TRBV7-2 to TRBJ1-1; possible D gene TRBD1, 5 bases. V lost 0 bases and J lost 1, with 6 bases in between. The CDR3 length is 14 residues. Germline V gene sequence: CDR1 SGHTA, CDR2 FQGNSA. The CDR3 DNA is TGTGCCAGCAGCTTAGCAAGGGGGAACACTGAAGCTTTCTTT. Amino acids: CASSLARGNTEAFF.

The CDR3 DNA is TGCGCCAGCAGACCCGGGACTAGCGGAACGCAGTATTTT. This encodes CASRPGTSGTQYF. V is TRBV5-1 and J is TRBJ2-3, with TRBD2 matching over 11 bases. The V gene's germline CDR1 is SGHRS and CDR2 YFSETQ. V was clipped by 5 bases and J by 9 bases; unmatched bases: 5. This CDR3 has 13 residues. The whole variable domain, remainder taken from reference TRBV5-1 and TRBJ2-3, is KAGVTQTPRYLIKTRGQQVTLSCSPISGHRSVSWYQQTPGQGLQFLFEYFSETQRNKGNFPGRFSGRQFSNSRSEMNVSTLELGDSALYLCASRPGTSGTQYFGPGTRLTVL.

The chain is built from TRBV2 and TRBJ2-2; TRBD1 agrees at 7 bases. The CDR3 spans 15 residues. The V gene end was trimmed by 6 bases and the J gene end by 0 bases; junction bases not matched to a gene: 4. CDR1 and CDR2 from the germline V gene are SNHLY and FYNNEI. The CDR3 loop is CASRFGTANTGELFF. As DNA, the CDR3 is TGTGCCAGCAGATTCGGGACAGCGAACACCGGGGAGCTGTTTTTT.

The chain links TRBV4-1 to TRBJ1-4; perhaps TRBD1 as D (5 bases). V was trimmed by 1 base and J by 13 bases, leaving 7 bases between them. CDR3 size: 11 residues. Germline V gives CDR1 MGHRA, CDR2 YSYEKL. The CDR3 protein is CASSQGGGLFF. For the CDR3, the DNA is TGCGCCAGCAGCCAAGGGGGGGGACTGTTTTTT.

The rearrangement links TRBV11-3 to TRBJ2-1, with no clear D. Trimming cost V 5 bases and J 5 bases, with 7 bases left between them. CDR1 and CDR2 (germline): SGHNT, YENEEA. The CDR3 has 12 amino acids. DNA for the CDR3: TGTGCCAGCAGCCGGCTTGACAATGAGCAGTTCTTC. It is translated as CASSRLDNEQFF. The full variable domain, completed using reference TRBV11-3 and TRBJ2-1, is EAGVVQSPRYKIIEKKQPVAFWCNPISGHNTLYWYLQNLGQGPELLIRYENEEAVDDSQLPKDRFSAERLKGVDSTLKIQPAELGDSAVYLCASSRLDNEQFFGPGTRLTVL.

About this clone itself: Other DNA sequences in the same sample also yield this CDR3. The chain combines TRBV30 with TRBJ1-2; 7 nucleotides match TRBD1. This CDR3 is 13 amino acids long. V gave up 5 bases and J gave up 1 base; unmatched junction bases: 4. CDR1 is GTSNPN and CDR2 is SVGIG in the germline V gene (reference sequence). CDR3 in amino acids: CAWSGGSNYGYTF. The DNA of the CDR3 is TGTGCCTGGTCAGGGGGTAGTAACTATGGCTACACCTTC.

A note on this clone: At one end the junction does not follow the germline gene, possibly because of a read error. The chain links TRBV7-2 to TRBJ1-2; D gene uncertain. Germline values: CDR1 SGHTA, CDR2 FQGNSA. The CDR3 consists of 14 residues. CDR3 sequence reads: CASSPGWQDGVLSF. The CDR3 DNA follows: TGTGCCAGCAGTCCCGGTTGGCAGGACGGAGTATTGTCTTTC.

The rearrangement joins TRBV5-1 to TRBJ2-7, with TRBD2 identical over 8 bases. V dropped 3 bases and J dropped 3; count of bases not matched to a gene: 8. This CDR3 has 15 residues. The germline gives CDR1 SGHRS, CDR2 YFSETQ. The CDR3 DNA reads TGCGCCAGCAGCTCCCGAGTTAGCGGGGTCTACGAGCAGTACTTC. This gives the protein CASSSRVSGVYEQYF.

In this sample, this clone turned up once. CDR3 nucleotide sequence: TGTGCCAGCAGTGAAACAGGGGGCCAACAGCCCCAGCATTTT. It is translated as CASSETGGQQPQHF. This chain links TRBV25-1 with TRBJ1-5, with TRBD1 matching over 9 bases. Germline CDR1 reads MGHDK; CDR2 reads SYGVNS. V shed 2 bases, J shed 7 bases, and the junction held 3 bases outside the gene matches. This CDR3 has 14 residues.

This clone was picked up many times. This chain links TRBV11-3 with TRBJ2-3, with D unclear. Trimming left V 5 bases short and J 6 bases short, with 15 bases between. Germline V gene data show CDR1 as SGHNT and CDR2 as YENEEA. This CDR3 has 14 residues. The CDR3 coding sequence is TGTGCCAGCAGCGCGCGATCCCCGCCGGATACGCAGTATTTT. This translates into CASSARSPPDTQYF.

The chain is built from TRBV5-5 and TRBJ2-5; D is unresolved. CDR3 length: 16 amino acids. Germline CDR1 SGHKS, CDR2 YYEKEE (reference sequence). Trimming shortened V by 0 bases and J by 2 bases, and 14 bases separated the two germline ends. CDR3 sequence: CASSLAGVSLQETQYF. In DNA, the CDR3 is TGTGCCAGCAGCTTGGCTGGGGTCAGTCTTCAAGAGACCCAGTACTTC.

The CDR3 loop is CASSVGLGGVYEQYF. In DNA, the CDR3 is TGTGCCAGCAGCGTAGGTCTGGGGGGCGTGTACGAGCAGTACTTC. The gene calls are TRBV9 and TRBJ2-7, with D perhaps given as TRBD1 or TRBD2 (6 bases each). The CDR3 covers 15 residues. V gave up 0 bases and J gave up 4 bases, with 14 bases separating them. The V gene's germline CDR1 is SGDLS and CDR2 YYNGEE. Filled out from reference TRBV9 and TRBJ2-7, the complete variable domain reads DSGVTQTPKHLITATGQRVTLRCSPRSGDLSVYWYQQSLDQGLQFLIQYYNGEERAKGNILERFSAQQFPDLHSELNLSSLELGDSALYFCASSVGLGGVYEQYFGPGTRLTVT.

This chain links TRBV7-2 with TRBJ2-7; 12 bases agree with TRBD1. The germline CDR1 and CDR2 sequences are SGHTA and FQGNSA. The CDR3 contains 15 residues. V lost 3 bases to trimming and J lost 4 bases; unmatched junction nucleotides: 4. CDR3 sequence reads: CASSLRDRGQYEQYF. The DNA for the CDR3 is TGTGCCAGCAGCTTGAGGGACAGGGGGCAATACGAGCAGTACTTC.

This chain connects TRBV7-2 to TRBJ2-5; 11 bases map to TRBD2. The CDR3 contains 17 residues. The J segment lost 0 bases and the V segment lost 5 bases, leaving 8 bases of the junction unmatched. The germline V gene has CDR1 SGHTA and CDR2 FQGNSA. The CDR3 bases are TGTGCCAGCAGCAGAGTACTAGCGGGAGTTAACCAAGAGACCCAGTACTTC. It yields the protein CASSRVLAGVNQETQYF.

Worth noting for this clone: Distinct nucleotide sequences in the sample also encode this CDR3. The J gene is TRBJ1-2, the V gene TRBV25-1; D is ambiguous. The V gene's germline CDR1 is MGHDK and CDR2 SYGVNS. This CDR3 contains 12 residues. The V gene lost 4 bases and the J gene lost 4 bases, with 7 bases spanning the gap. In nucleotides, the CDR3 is TGTGCCAGCAGTGGAAGGAGCTATGGCTACACCTTC. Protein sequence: CASSGRSYGYTF.

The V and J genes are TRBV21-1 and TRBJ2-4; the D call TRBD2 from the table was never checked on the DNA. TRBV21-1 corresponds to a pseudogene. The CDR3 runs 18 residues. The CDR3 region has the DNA TGTGCCAGCAGCAATTGCGGAGCAATACCTCTAGCCAAAAACATTCAGTACTTC. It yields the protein CASSNCGAIPLAKNIQYF.

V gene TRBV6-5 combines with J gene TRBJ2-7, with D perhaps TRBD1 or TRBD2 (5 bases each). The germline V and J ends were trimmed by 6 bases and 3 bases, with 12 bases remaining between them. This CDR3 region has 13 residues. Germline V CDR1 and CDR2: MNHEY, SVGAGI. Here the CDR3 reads CASRSGPFYEQYF. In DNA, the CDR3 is TGTGCCAGCAGGTCGGGACCTTTCTACGAGCAGTACTTC.

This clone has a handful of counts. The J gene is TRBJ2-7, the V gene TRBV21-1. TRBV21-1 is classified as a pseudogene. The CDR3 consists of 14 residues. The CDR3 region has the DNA TGTGCCAGCAGCCCAAACCCGTACTCCTACGAGCAGTACTTC. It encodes CASSPNPYSYEQYF.

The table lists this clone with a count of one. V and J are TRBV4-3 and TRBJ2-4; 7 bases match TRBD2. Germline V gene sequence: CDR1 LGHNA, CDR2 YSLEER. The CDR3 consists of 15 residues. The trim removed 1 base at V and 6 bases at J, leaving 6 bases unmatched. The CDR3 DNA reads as TGCGCCAGCAGCCAAGGAGGGAGGGTCGGAAACATTCAGTACTTC. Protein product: CASSQGGRVGNIQYF.

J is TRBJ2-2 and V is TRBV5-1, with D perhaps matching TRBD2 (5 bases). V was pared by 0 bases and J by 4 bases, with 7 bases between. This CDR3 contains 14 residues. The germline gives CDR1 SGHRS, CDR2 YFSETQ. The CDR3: CASSLGGGTGELFF. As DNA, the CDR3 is TGCGCCAGCAGCTTGGGAGGAGGCACCGGGGAGCTGTTTTTT.